This is a list of T cell receptor beta chains from one sample in a study of CD8 T cells in ankylosing spondylitis. Each CDR3 protein is one row after TCRdb ran MiXCR on the 5' RACE reads. The data hold some 200,000 distinct CDR3 sequences, with more than 10% observed a single time. Sequenced input: blood, either unsorted or a sorted T cell fraction (not recorded which). These receptors came from a male donor with ankylosing spondylitis or in good health (not recorded which). The CDR3 runs from the conserved cysteine through the conserved F or W. The D gene is left open where the match is weak. Expanded clones get a size class; other rows say once, few or many, or leave the size out.

J	V	D	length	size	CDR3	DNA
TRBJ1-1	TRBV4-1	NA	15	few	CASSQGGLSNTEAFF	TGCGCCAGCAGCCAAGGAGGTCTCTCGAACACTGAAGCTTTCTTT
TRBJ1-2	TRBV29-1	NA	12	few	CSVPARGRSYTF	TGCAGCGTCCCCGCCCGGGGGCGATCCTACACCTTC
TRBJ2-7	TRBV12-3/TRBV12-4	NA	11	many	CASSFGLGQYF	TGTGCCAGCAGTTTTGGTCTCGGGCAGTACTTC
TRBJ2-7	TRBV5-5	NA	13	NA	CASSRTTSYEQYF	TGTGCCAGCAGCCGGACTACCTCCTACGAGCAGTACTTC
TRBJ2-6	TRBV6-4	NA	15	few	CASSDSSGGANVLTF	TGTGCCAGCAGTGACTCGTCGGGTGGGGCCAACGTCCTGACTTTC
TRBJ2-1	TRBV12-3/TRBV12-4	NA	14	few	CASSPEGSYNEQFF	TGTGCCAGCAGTCCGGAGGGGTCCTACAATGAGCAGTTCTTC
TRBJ2-7	TRBV7-3	TRBD1	22	NA	CASSLIPSLRDRPTGVPYEQYF	TGTGCCAGCAGCTTAATTCCATCTCTCCGGGACAGACCCACAGGCGTACCCTACGAGCAGTACTTC
TRBJ2-3	TRBV5-5	TRBD1	16	few	CASSTGTGGGTDTQYF	TGTGCCAGCAGCACCGGAACAGGGGGCGGAACAGATACGCAGTATTTT
TRBJ1-1	TRBV6-5	NA	13	many	CASSYSRNTEAFF	TGTGCCAGCAGTTACTCACGCAACACTGAAGCTTTCTTT
TRBJ2-2	TRBV7-9	TRBD1	15	many	CASSLGQGDTGELFF	TGTGCCAGCAGCTTAGGACAGGGGGACACCGGGGAGCTGTTTTTT
TRBJ2-7	TRBV20-1	NA	14	NA	CSARKRPGEYEQYF	TGCAGTGCTAGAAAGAGGCCGGGGGAGTACGAGCAGTACTTC
TRBJ2-7	TRBV30	TRBD2	15	few	CAWSLAGGMTYEQYF	TGTGCCTGGAGTTTAGCGGGCGGGATGACCTACGAGCAGTACTTC
TRBJ1-1	TRBV2	NA	15	NA	CASSEALGPGILAFF	TGTGCCAGCAGTGAAGCGTTGGGGCCGGGGATATTGGCTTTCTTT
TRBJ2-7	TRBV27	TRBD1	14	many	CASSPSGTGYEQYF	TGTGCCAGCAGTCCCTCCGGGACAGGCTACGAGCAGTACTTC
TRBJ2-3	TRBV9	NA	15	NA	CASSGGLGSTDTQYF	TGTGCCAGCAGCGGTGGTTTGGGCAGCACAGATACGCAGTATTTT
TRBJ2-1	TRBV5-1	NA	14	NA	CASSGGLFYNEQFF	TGCGCCAGCAGTGGGGGACTGTTCTACAATGAGCAGTTCTTC
TRBJ1-5	TRBV3-1	NA	13	few	CASSSRGIQPQHF	TGTGCCAGCAGCTCCCGGGGGATTCAGCCCCAGCATTTT
TRBJ2-4	TRBV19	NA	16	few	CASSTVGRSAKNIQYF	TGTGCCAGTAGTACGGTGGGTCGGTCCGCCAAAAACATTCAGTACTTC
TRBJ2-3	TRBV13	TRBD2	13	NA	CASSPGRVDTQYF	TGTGCCAGCAGCCCGGGGAGGGTAGATACGCAGTATTTT
TRBJ1-2	TRBV29-1	NA	10	few	CSVEDPRYTF	TGCAGCGTTGAAGATCCCCGCTACACCTTC
TRBJ2-7	TRBV5-6	NA	14	NA	CASSTAGTHYEQYF	TGTGCCAGCAGCACCGCTGGGACCCACTACGAGCAGTACTTC
TRBJ2-1	TRBV6-5	NA	11	NA	CASSYLSEQFF	TGTGCCAGCAGTTACCTAAGTGAGCAGTTCTTC
TRBJ2-1	TRBV12-3/TRBV12-4	NA	16	few	CASSLEALVGNDEQFF	TGTGCCAGCAGTTTAGAAGCCCTAGTTGGCAACGATGAGCAGTTCTTC
TRBJ2-7	TRBV10-1	NA	15	few	CASSGPTGSSYEQYF	TGCGCCAGCAGTGGCCCGACGGGGAGCTCCTACGAGCAGTACTTC
TRBJ1-1	TRBV5-4	NA	13	NA	CASSIGRGTEAFF	TGTGCCAGCAGCATCGGCAGGGGAACTGAAGCTTTCTTT
TRBJ2-3	TRBV12-3/TRBV12-4	NA	14	NA	CASSTQGGTDTQYF	TGTGCCAGCAGCACACAGGGGGGGACAGATACGCAGTATTTT
TRBJ2-7	TRBV4-2	TRBD1	15	few	CASSQAGTGGYEQYF	TGTGCCAGCAGCCAAGCGGGGACAGGGGGCTACGAGCAGTACTTC
TRBJ2-7	TRBV5-4	TRBD2	16	NA	CASSLILREGPGEQYF	TGTGCCAGCAGCTTGATTCTGCGGGAGGGCCCGGGGGAGCAGTACTTC
TRBJ2-1	TRBV12-3/TRBV12-4	NA	15	few	CASSLGNRVYNEQFF	TGTGCCAGCAGTTTAGGAAACAGGGTCTACAATGAGCAGTTCTTC
TRBJ2-7	TRBV6-2/TRBV6-3	NA	11	many	CASSYVGEQYF	TGTGCCAGCAGTTACGTAGGGGAGCAGTACTTC
TRBJ1-2	TRBV29-1	NA	15	NA	CSVEDPGDYNYGYTF	TGCAGCGTTGAAGATCCTGGAGATTATAACTATGGCTACACCTTC
TRBJ2-5	TRBV7-7	TRBD2	18	NA	CASSLELAGAGVLETQYF	TGTGCCAGCAGCTTAGAACTAGCGGGGGCCGGGGTACTTGAGACCCAGTACTTC
TRBJ1-2	TRBV12-3/TRBV12-4	NA	18	NA	CASSLGRVGVLPNYGYTF	TGTGCCAGCAGTTTAGGCCGGGTCGGAGTACTTCCTAACTATGGCTACACCTTC
TRBJ1-5	TRBV4-1	TRBD1	15	few	CASSQWGQGNQPQHF	TGCGCCAGCAGCCAATGGGGACAGGGAAATCAGCCCCAGCATTTT
TRBJ2-1	TRBV18	NA	11	many	CASSPSGEQFF	TGTGCCAGCTCACCGAGCGGGGAGCAGTTCTTC
TRBJ1-1	TRBV20-1	NA	14	NA	CSAPGGSLNTEAFF	TGCAGTGCCCCGGGAGGCAGCCTGAACACTGAAGCTTTCTTT
TRBJ1-5	TRBV7-9	TRBD1	15	few	CASSSGQGGNQPQHF	TGTGCCAGCAGCTCAGGACAGGGAGGCAATCAGCCCCAGCATTTT
TRBJ2-1	TRBV4-1	NA	13	NA	CASSQVGGNEQFF	TGCGCCAGCAGCCAAGTAGGAGGTAATGAGCAGTTCTTC
TRBJ2-1	TRBV10-1	NA	16	few	CASSGGALPPYNEQFF	TGCGCCAGCAGCGGTGGGGCCCTACCCCCCTACAATGAGCAGTTCTTC
TRBJ2-7	TRBV12-3/TRBV12-4	NA	14	few	CASSFGTGPYEQYF	TGTGCCAGCAGTTTCGGGACCGGTCCCTACGAGCAGTACTTC
TRBJ2-4	TRBV3-1	TRBD2	19	NA	CASSQDKGASGVQRNIQYF	TGTGCCAGCAGCCAGGATAAAGGGGCTAGCGGGGTCCAGAGGAACATTCAGTACTTC